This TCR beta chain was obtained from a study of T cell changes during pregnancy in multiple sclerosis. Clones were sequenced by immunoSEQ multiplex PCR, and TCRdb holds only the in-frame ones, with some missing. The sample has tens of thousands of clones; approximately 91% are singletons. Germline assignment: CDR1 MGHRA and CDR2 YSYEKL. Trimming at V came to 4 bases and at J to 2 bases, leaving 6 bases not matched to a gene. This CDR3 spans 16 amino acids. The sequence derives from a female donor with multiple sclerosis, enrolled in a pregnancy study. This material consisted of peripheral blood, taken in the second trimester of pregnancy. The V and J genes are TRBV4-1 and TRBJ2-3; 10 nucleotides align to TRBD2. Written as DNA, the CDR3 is TGCGCCAGCAGCCGGACTCTAGCGGGGGTCACAGATACGCAGTATTTT. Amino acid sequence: CASSRTLAGVTDTQYF.